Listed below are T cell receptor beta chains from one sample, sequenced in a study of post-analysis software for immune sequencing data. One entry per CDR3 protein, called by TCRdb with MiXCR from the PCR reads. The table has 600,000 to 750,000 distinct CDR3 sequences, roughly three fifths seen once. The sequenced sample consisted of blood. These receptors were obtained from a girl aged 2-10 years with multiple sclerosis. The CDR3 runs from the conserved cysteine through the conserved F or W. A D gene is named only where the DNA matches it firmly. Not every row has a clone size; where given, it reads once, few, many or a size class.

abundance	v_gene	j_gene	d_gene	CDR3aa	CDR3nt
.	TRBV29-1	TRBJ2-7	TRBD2	CSGVAGHSYEQYF	TGCAGCGGGGTAGCGGGACACTCCTACGAGCAGTACTTC
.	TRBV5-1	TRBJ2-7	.	CASSRFEGPGIISGEQYF	TGCGCCAGCAGCCGCTTTGAGGGGCCAGGGATAATCTCGGGCGAGCAGTACTTC
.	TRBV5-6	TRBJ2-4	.	CASSLGTINIQYF	TGTGCCAGCAGCTTAGGGACAATAAACATTCAGTACTTC
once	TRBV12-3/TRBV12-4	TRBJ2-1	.	CASSLRGEDTNEQFF	TGTGCCAGCAGTTTAAGGGGGGAGGATACCAATGAGCAGTTCTTC
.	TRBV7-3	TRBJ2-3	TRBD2	CASSLSSGRPGDTQYF	TGTGCCAGCAGCTTATCTAGCGGGAGACCCGGAGATACGCAGTATTTT
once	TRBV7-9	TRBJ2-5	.	CASSLVATQETQYF	TGTGCCAGCAGCTTAGTAGCGACCCAAGAGACCCAGTACTTC
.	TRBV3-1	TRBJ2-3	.	CASSPDGRDTDTQYF	TGTGCCAGCAGCCCCGATGGTAGAGACACAGATACGCAGTATTTT
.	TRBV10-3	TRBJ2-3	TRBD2	CTISGLAGQEDTQYF	TGTACCATCAGTGGACTAGCGGGGCAGGAAGATACGCAGTATTTT
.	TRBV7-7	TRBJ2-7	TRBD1	CASSPGTGQHEQYF	TGTGCTAGCAGCCCCGGGACAGGGCAACACGAGCAGTACTTC
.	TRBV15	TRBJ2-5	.	CATSRDRQTQYF	TGTGCCACCAGCAGAGATCGTCAGACCCAGTACTTC
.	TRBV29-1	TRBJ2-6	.	CSGQFSGANVLTF	TGCAGCGGCCAATTCTCTGGGGCCAACGTCCTGACTTTC
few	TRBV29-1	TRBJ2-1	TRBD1	CSVEKDRGLNEQFF	TGCAGCGTTGAAAAGGACAGGGGTCTGAATGAGCAGTTCTTC
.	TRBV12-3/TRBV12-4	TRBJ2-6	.	CASSLALGRSGANVLTF	TGTGCCAGCAGTTTAGCGCTCGGTCGCTCTGGGGCCAACGTCCTGACTTTC
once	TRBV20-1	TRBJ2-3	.	CSARSPAFRDTQYF	TGCAGTGCTAGAAGTCCAGCCTTCAGAGATACGCAGTATTTT
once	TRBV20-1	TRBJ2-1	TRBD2	CSARSSGRIEQFF	TGCAGTGCTAGAAGTAGCGGGAGAATTGAGCAGTTCTTC